A few counts support the clone carrying this T cell receptor (beta chain). Its antigen is currently unknown. This record belongs to a study of beta chain features in type 1 diabetes. Study conclusions and caveats: The naive, central memory and Treg TCRB repertoires looked more alike in patients than they did in healthy donors. There was a moderate but significant shortening of TCRB CDR3s in all four CD4+ subsets of Type 1 diabetes patients. Sequencing the cDNA could make cells with high TCR expression show up more than they should. Lower insertion and higher deletion counts appeared at VDJ junctions in type 1 diabetes patients.

As every portion of the isolated RNA was reverse transcribed, the sequencing read expressed TCRB transcripts. The method was immunoSEQ multiplex PCR; TCRdb's version includes in-frame clones alone and lacks a portion of them. The table has 300,000 to 450,000 clones, about 12% seen once. Germline loops: CDR1 LGHNA, CDR2 YNFKEQ. The CDR3 runs 15 residues. V lost 4 bases, J lost 4 bases, and 15 bases lay in between. The chain employs TRBV4-2 and TRBJ2-3; D is perhaps TRBD2 (5 bases). The source is a man younger than 35 in good health. Sequences were obtained from naive CD4+ T cells from blood. CDR3 nucleotides: TGTGCCAGCAGCCCCAAAGCGAGCGGCGCAGATACGCAGTATTTT. It is translated as CASSPKASGADTQYF.